The sequence of this T cell receptor (beta chain) was determined in a study of blood T cell repertoires in COVID-19. About the study: Samples representing acute and convalescent COVID-19 were sourced from the United States, Italy and Spain. PBMCs, B-cell-depleted T cells, or T cells were the source of the cDNA or gDNA that made up the material.

Germline CDR1 and CDR2: SNHLY and FYNNEI. V lost 7 bases and J 2 bases, leaving 15 bases between the germline ends. There are 15 residues in the CDR3. Per the original data handling: Estimates of nucleated cell counts were drawn from the amplification of reference gene primers. The table came from immunoSEQ multiplex PCR; TCRdb's copy has only in-frame clones and leaves some out. D and trimming were read from the DNA, whereas the V and J calls and clone size are those reported in that table. This sample has 30,000 to 40,000 clones, with 90% found just once. The sequencing sample was made of peripheral blood. This TCR was sampled from a human donor in a cohort sampled during active COVID-19. V is TRBV2 and J is TRBJ2-1; D may be TRBD1 (5 bases). The chain's CDR3 is CASNFKMGPYNEQFF. CDR3 coding DNA: TGTGCCAGCAATTTCAAAATGGGGCCCTACAATGAGCAGTTCTTC.